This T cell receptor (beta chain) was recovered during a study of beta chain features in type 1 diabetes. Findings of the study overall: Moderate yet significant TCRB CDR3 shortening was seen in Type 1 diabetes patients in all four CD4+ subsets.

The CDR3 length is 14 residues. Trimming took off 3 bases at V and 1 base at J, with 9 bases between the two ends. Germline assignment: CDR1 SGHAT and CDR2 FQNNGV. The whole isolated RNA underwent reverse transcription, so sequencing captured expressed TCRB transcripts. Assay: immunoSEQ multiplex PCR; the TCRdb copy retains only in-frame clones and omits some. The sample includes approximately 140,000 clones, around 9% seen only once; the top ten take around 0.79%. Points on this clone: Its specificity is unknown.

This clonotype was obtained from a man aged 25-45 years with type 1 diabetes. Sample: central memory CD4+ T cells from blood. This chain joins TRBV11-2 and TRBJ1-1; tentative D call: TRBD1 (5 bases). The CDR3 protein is CASSFETGNTEAFF. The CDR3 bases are TGTGCCAGCAGCTTTGAAACAGGGAACACTGAAGCTTTCTTT.